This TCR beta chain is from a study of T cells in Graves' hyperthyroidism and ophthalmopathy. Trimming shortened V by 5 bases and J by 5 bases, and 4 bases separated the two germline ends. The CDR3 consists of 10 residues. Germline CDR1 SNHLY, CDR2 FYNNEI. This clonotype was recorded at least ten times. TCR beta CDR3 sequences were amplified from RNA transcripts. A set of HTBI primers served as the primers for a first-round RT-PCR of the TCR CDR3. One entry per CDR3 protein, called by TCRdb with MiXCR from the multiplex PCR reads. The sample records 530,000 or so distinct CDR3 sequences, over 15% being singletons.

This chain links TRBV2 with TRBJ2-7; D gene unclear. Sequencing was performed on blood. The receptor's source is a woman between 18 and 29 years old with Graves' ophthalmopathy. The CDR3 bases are TGTGCCAGCAGTATGAACGAGCAGTACTTC. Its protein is CASSMNEQYF.